This entry lists 25 T cell receptor beta chains sequenced from one sample in a study of T cells expressing NK-cell markers. TCRdb re-called the 5' RACE reads, yielding one record per CDR3 amino acid sequence without DNA. This sample's table reports about 160,000 distinct CDR3 sequences. The sample comprised blood T cells: a sorted CD56 or NKG2C T cell subset, CD4+ or CD8+ T cells, or bulk PBMC T cells (not recorded which). All receptors come from a woman between 18 and 69 years old in good health.

The chain links TRBV4-1 to TRBJ2-1. Germline CDR1 reads MGHRA; CDR2 reads YSYEKL. The CDR3 runs 12 residues. The CDR3 loop reads CASSQDLMKQFF.

J is TRBJ1-2 and V is TRBV4-2; the D call of TRBD1 rests on TCRdb alone, since no DNA is present to check it. This CDR3 comprises 16 residues. The germline CDR1 and CDR2 sequences are LGHNA and YNFKEQ. The CDR3 loop is CASSSGVDGRGGGYTF.

This chain links TRBV6-2 or TRBV6-3 with TRBJ2-3; lacking DNA, the TRBD2 call made by TCRdb goes unchecked. Looked up from germline, CDR1 is MNHEY and CDR2 is SVGEGT. There are 17 residues in the CDR3. The CDR3 region is CASSYRTSADSTDTQYF.

The chain couples TRBV9 to TRBJ2-5; no DNA is available, so the TRBD1 call from TCRdb remains unchecked. CDR1 SGDLS and CDR2 YYNGEE come from the germline V gene. The CDR3 spans 18 residues. The CDR3 is CASSPHTGGAGRQETQYF.

The chain carries TRBV30 and TRBJ2-1; TCRdb's assignment of TRBD2 cannot be checked, as there is no DNA. Germline CDR1 reads GTSNPN; CDR2 reads SVGIG (reference sequence). This CDR3 region has 15 residues. This CDR3 is CAWSVLAGSYNEQFF. Full variable domain (missing parts from reference TRBV30 and TRBJ2-1): SQTIHQWPATLVQPVGSPLSLECTVEGTSNPNLYWYRQAAGRGLQLLFYSVGIGQISSEVPQNLSASRPQDRQFILSSKKLLLSDSGFYLCAWSVLAGSYNEQFFGPGTRLTVL.

The chain uses TRBV2 and TRBJ2-2; there is no DNA to check the TCRdb D call of TRBD2. Germline V lookup: CDR1 SNHLY, CDR2 FYNNEI. The CDR3 extends over 19 amino acids. CDR3 amino acids: CASNPTGTSGRGGTGELFF.

V is TRBV7-7 and J is TRBJ2-7. This CDR3 is 12 amino acids long. Germline V gene sequence: CDR1 SSHAT, CDR2 FNYEAQ (reference sequence). The chain's CDR3 is CASSPQSYEQYF.

The rearrangement links TRBV9 to TRBJ1-1. Germline CDR1 SGDLS, CDR2 YYNGEE. The CDR3 sequence is 14 residues long. CDR3 protein: CASSSTFRNTEAFF.

V usage is TRBV20-1 and J usage is TRBJ2-2; the D call from TCRdb, TRBD2, cannot be confirmed without DNA. This CDR3 region has 19 residues. Germline CDR1 DFQATT, CDR2 SNEGSKA (reference sequence). The CDR3 here is CSARELGLAGVGSTGELFF.

The chain is built from TRBV15 and TRBJ2-5. The germline V gene encodes CDR1 LNHNV and CDR2 YYDKDF (reference sequence). The CDR3 loop spans 14 amino acids. This CDR3 reads CATSRVGGQETQYF.

The CDR3: CASSLKVEQFF. The chain is built from TRBV6-2 or TRBV6-3 and TRBJ2-1. CDR3 size: 11 residues. The germline V gene has CDR1 MNHEY and CDR2 SVGEGT.

The genes are TRBV20-1 and TRBJ1-1. This CDR3 is 13 amino acids long. Germline V gene lookup returns CDR1 DFQATT and CDR2 SNEGSKA (reference sequence). The CDR3 loop is CSALTSPNTEAFF.

The chain has TRBV7-3 and TRBJ2-1; TCRdb returns TRBD1, unconfirmable since there is no DNA. The CDR3 is 15 residues long. From germline, CDR1 is SGHTA and CDR2 FQGTGA. The CDR3 sequence: CASSPPGTVNNEQFF.

J is TRBJ1-1 and V is TRBV7-8; with no DNA, the TCRdb D assignment of TRBD1 cannot be verified. Germline loops: CDR1 SGHVS, CDR2 FQNEAQ. This CDR3 comprises 13 residues. CDR3: CASSFSTRGEAFF.

This sequence joins TRBV5-1 and TRBJ2-1; TCRdb calls TRBD2, which cannot be checked without DNA. The CDR3 consists of 15 residues. Germline CDR1 reads SGHRS; CDR2 reads YFSETQ. This CDR3 reads CASSWTSGTYNEQFF.

This rearrangement joins TRBV5-1 to TRBJ2-7; TCRdb picks TRBD2, but there is no DNA to check that call. The CDR3 extends over 14 amino acids. The V gene's germline CDR1 is SGHRS and CDR2 YFSETQ. This chain's CDR3 is CASSSRTFPYEQYF.

This chain connects TRBV18 to TRBJ2-2; TCRdb gives TRBD2 as the D gene, but with no DNA this cannot be confirmed. The CDR3 is made up of 18 amino acids. Germline values: CDR1 KGHSH, CDR2 LQKENI. The CDR3 sequence: CASSKPGLANANTGELFF.

The chain joins TRBV20-1 to TRBJ1-5. Germline V gene lookup returns CDR1 DFQATT and CDR2 SNEGSKA (reference sequence). The CDR3 extends over 15 amino acids. CDR3 protein: CSARETGISNQPQHF.

The chain employs TRBV19 and TRBJ1-5; absent DNA, TCRdb's TRBD1 call cannot be checked. The CDR3 extends over 16 amino acids. CDR1 and CDR2 (germline): LNHDA, SQIVND (reference sequence). CDR3 region: CASSPWTGEANQPQHF.

This chain connects TRBV7-7 to TRBJ2-1; TCRdb lists TRBD2, though no DNA is available to test this call. The CDR3 loop spans 15 amino acids. The germline V gene has CDR1 SSHAT and CDR2 FNYEAQ (reference sequence). The CDR3 loop reads CASSQLAGDYNEQFF.

The chain joins TRBV3-1 to TRBJ1-1; the D call from TCRdb, TRBD1, cannot be confirmed without DNA. Germline loops: CDR1 LGHDT, CDR2 YNNKEL (reference sequence). This CDR3 has 15 residues. The CDR3 loop is CASSHTTGLVIEAFF.

J is TRBJ2-3 and V is TRBV18; TCRdb returns TRBD1, unconfirmable since there is no DNA. CDR1 KGHSH and CDR2 LQKENI come from the germline V gene. The CDR3 extends over 14 amino acids. CDR3 region: CASSPGTRPDTQYF.

This chain connects TRBV18 to TRBJ1-3; absent DNA, TCRdb's TRBD1 call cannot be checked. This CDR3 is built from 17 residues. CDR1 and CDR2 (germline): KGHSH, LQKENI. This CDR3 reads CASSREGGTFSGNTIYF.

The chain combines TRBV5-1 with TRBJ1-6. Germline V gene sequence: CDR1 SGHRS, CDR2 YFSETQ. There are 14 residues in the CDR3. CDR3 loop: CASSLGWDNSPLHF.

The rearrangement links TRBV7-2 to TRBJ2-7. Germline V gene data show CDR1 as SGHTA and CDR2 as FQGNSA. This CDR3 is 14 amino acids long. The CDR3 loop reads CASEFVAGLYEQYF. The entire variable domain, with the rest obtained from reference TRBV7-2 and TRBJ2-7, is as follows: GAGVSQSPSNKVTEKGKDVELRCDPISGHTALYWYRQSLGQGLEFLIYFQGNSAPDKSGLPSDRFSAERTGGSVSTLTIQRTQQEDSAVYLCASEFVAGLYEQYFGPGTRLTVT.